A single sample gave rise to the 32 T cell receptor beta chains below, sequenced in a study of long-term antiretroviral therapy in people with HIV. immunoSEQ v3.0 was run at survey level. Sequenced by immunoSEQ multiplex PCR; TCRdb stores in-frame clones only, minus some. In the table there are over 30,000 clones, around 75% of which are singletons. The specimen comprised unsorted PBMCs, sampled 1.9 years after starting antiretroviral therapy. These receptor sequences come from a man younger than 35 with HIV.

The chain links TRBV28 to TRBJ1-2, with 10 bases aligning to TRBD1. Germline CDR1 and CDR2: MDHEN and SYDVKM. Trimming removed 3 bases from V and 2 bases from J; junction bases left unmatched: 6. There are 16 residues in the CDR3. CDR3 region: CASSFRPGQGNYGYTF. The CDR3 coding sequence is TGTGCCAGCAGTTTTAGACCGGGACAGGGGAACTATGGCTACACCTTC.

This clone was recorded once. J is TRBJ2-3 and V is TRBV7-2, with D unclear. This CDR3 comprises 14 residues. Trimming stripped 1 base from V and 1 base from J, with 6 bases between. Germline values: CDR1 SGHTA, CDR2 FQGNSA. CDR3 DNA: TGTGCCAGCAGCTTAGTAGCAGGCACAGATACGCAGTATTTT. Translation gives CASSLVAGTDTQYF.

In its sample, this clone was seen once. The chain carries TRBV19 and TRBJ2-1, with TRBD2 as a possible D gene (6 bases). The CDR3 totals 15 residues. Trimming removed 6 bases at V and 0 bases at J, with 12 bases between. Germline V gene data show CDR1 as LNHDA and CDR2 as SQIVND (reference sequence). For the CDR3, the DNA is TGTGCCAGTAGCTGGTCCGGGAGCTCCTACAATGAGCAGTTCTTC. Translation gives CASSWSGSSYNEQFF.

The sample holds a few counts of this clone. The rearrangement links TRBV4-1 to TRBJ2-1; tentatively, D is TRBD2 (5 bases). The V gene's germline CDR1 is MGHRA and CDR2 YSYEKL. Trimming left V 3 bases short and J 0 bases short, with 9 bases between. The CDR3 covers 15 residues. The CDR3 protein is CASSQTKNSYNEQFF. The CDR3 DNA reads as TGCGCCAGCAGCCAGACTAAAAACTCCTACAATGAGCAGTTCTTC.

This chain joins TRBV6-5 and TRBJ1-1; D uncertain. The V gene lost 0 bases and the J gene lost 1 base, with 9 bases spanning the gap. The CDR3 is 15 amino acids. Per germline, CDR1 MNHEY and CDR2 SVGAGI. CDR3 DNA sequence: TGTGCCAGCAGTTACTCGCGGGGAGAGAACACTGAAGCTTTCTTT. It translates to CASSYSRGENTEAFF.

The genes are TRBV6-6 and TRBJ1-5, with no clear D. The CDR3 contains 15 residues. Deletions cut 5 bases from V and 5 bases from J, with 16 bases between. Germline assignment: CDR1 MNHNY and CDR2 SVGAGI (reference sequence). This chain's CDR3 is CASSDPVGLYQPQHF. CDR3 sequence (DNA): TGTGCCAGCAGTGACCCCGTGGGTCTCTATCAGCCCCAGCATTTT.

The chain uses TRBV28 and TRBJ2-2, with D unclear. V lost 7 bases and J 8 bases, leaving 17 bases between the germline ends. Germline CDR1 reads MDHEN; CDR2 reads SYDVKM. CDR3 length: 14 residues. In DNA form, the CDR3 reads TGTGCCAGCACCCTATCCGGTCCCCAAGGGGAGCTGTTTTTT. It yields the protein CASTLSGPQGELFF.

The chain recombines TRBV11-2 with TRBJ2-1, with 9 bases fitting TRBD2. The CDR3 has 16 amino acids. Looked up from germline, CDR1 is SGHAT and CDR2 is FQNNGV. V lost 1 base to trimming and J lost 6 bases; unmatched junction nucleotides: 7. The CDR3 nucleotides are TGTGCCAGCAGCTTAGTGGGCGGGGGGGCATCCAATGAGCAGTTCTTC. This codes for CASSLVGGGASNEQFF. Complete variable domain (other parts from reference TRBV11-2 and TRBJ2-1): EAGVAQSPRYKIIEKRQSVAFWCNPISGHATLYWYQQILGQGPKLLIQFQNNGVVDDSQLPKDRFSAERLKGVDSTLKIQPAKLEDSAVYLCASSLVGGGASNEQFFGPGTRLTVL.

The rearrangement joins TRBV2 to TRBJ2-7; 9 nucleotides match TRBD1. CDR3 length equals 12 residues. Germline loops: CDR1 SNHLY, CDR2 FYNNEI. Trimming at V came to 6 bases and at J to 6 bases, leaving 3 bases not matched to a gene. The CDR3 sequence: CASRETGGEQYV. Here the CDR3 DNA reads TGTGCCAGCAGGGAGACAGGGGGCGAGCAGTACGTC.

V is TRBV6-5 and J is TRBJ1-1; perhaps TRBD1 as D (6 bases). The ends were cut back, 7 bases at V and 5 bases at J, with 11 bases in the middle. Per germline, CDR1 MNHEY and CDR2 SVGAGI. This CDR3 region has 12 residues. CDR3 loop: CASTGARTEAFF. The DNA of the CDR3 is TGTGCCAGCACAGGGGCGCGAACTGAAGCTTTCTTT.

This clone occurred once. V and J are TRBV29-1 and TRBJ2-7; TRBD2 might be the D (6 bases). Trimming shortened V by 5 bases and J by 2 bases, and 13 bases separated the two germline ends. Looked up from germline, CDR1 is SQVTM and CDR2 is ANQGSEA. The length of the CDR3 is 13 residues. This chain's CDR3 is CSVLEGSTYEQYV. CDR3 bases: TGCAGCGTTTTGGAGGGATCGACCTACGAGCAGTACGTC.

This clone turned up a few times. V usage is TRBV6-5 and J usage is TRBJ2-7; 14 bases fit TRBD2. The CDR3 consists of 16 residues. The trim removed 2 bases at V and 0 bases at J, leaving 0 bases unmatched. Looked up from germline, CDR1 is MNHEY and CDR2 is SVGAGI. In DNA, the CDR3 is TGTGCCAGCAGTTACGGGACTAGCGGGGGCTCCTACGAGCAGTACTTC. This gives the protein CASSYGTSGGSYEQYF.

V and J are TRBV20-1 and TRBJ1-5; D is undetermined. CDR3 length: 11 amino acids. Germline V lookup: CDR1 DFQATT, CDR2 SNEGSKA (reference sequence). V lost 5 bases and J 9 bases, leaving 11 bases between the germline ends. The CDR3 coding sequence is TGCAGTGCTTCCCGAAAGGGGCCCCAGCATTTT. As protein: CSASRKGPQHF.

The V call is TRBV7-9, the J call TRBJ1-2, with a tentative D call TRBD1 (6 bases). V was clipped by 3 bases and J by 7 bases, with 9 bases between them. Germline CDR1 reads SEHNR; CDR2 reads FQNEAQ (reference sequence). There are 12 residues in the CDR3. The CDR3 spells CASSLGGTGYTF. The CDR3 nucleotides are TGTGCCAGCAGCTTGGGGGGCACTGGCTACACCTTC.

This chain uses TRBV27 with TRBJ2-5; 10 bases are a match to TRBD2. With 5 bases clipped from V and 5 bases from J, the junction kept 17 bases outside the gene matches. The CDR3 spans 18 residues. Germline V gene sequence: CDR1 MNHEY, CDR2 SMNVEV (reference sequence). Here the CDR3 reads CASSSWASGGPKGETQYF. CDR3 sequence (DNA): TGTGCCAGCAGTAGTTGGGCTAGCGGGGGCCCAAAGGGTGAGACCCAGTACTTC.

V gene TRBV30 combines with J gene TRBJ1-1; no clear D. Germline CDR1 is GTSNPN and CDR2 is SVGIG (reference sequence). This CDR3 has 13 residues. Trimming took 2 bases from V and 4 from J, leaving 11 bases between them. In DNA form, the CDR3 reads TGTGCCTGGAGTCAGGTAGGACCCACTGAAGCTTTCTTT. It codes for CAWSQVGPTEAFF.

Only a few counts were recorded for this clone. The CDR3 spells CASTTISNQPQHF. The DNA for the CDR3 is TGTGCCAGCACGACAATTAGCAATCAGCCCCAGCATTTT. This chain links TRBV6-1 with TRBJ1-5; D is uncertain. Trimming pared 7 bases from V and 0 bases from J, leaving 7 bases between. The germline gives CDR1 MNHNS, CDR2 SASEGT. This CDR3 comprises 13 residues.

This clone was seen only once. The genes are TRBV11-2 and TRBJ1-4, with D possibly matching TRBD1 (5 bases). Trimming shortened V by 1 base and J by 6 bases, and 12 bases separated the two germline ends. Germline CDR1 SGHAT, CDR2 FQNNGV. This CDR3 region has 15 residues. In DNA form, the CDR3 reads TGTGCCAGCAGCTTAGTAAGGGGAACGTATGAAAAACTGTTTTTT. Translated, it gives CASSLVRGTYEKLFF.

The chain couples TRBV10-1 to TRBJ2-3, with a weak D call TRBD2 (5 bases). Trimming cost V 10 bases and J 2 bases, with 13 bases left between them. The length of the CDR3 is 13 residues. CDR1 WNHNN and CDR2 SYGVQD come from the germline V gene (reference sequence). CDR3 protein: CATRRTTTDTQYF. CDR3 in DNA: TGCGCCACGCGGAGGACCACCACAGATACGCAGTATTTT.

The chain employs TRBV29-1 and TRBJ2-1; no definite D call. Trimming removed 2 bases from V and 0 bases from J, with 14 bases in between. Germline V gene data show CDR1 as SQVTM and CDR2 as ANQGSEA. This CDR3 has 16 residues. The CDR3 region has the DNA TGCAGCGTTGAAACTGGGTCGGAAAGCTCCTACAATGAGCAGTTCTTC. This translates into CSVETGSESSYNEQFF.

The chain has TRBV18 and TRBJ2-4; D may be TRBD1 (5 bases). The V end was cut by 2 bases, the J end by 0 bases, with 8 bases between. CDR3 length equals 15 residues. The germline CDR1 and CDR2 sequences are KGHSH and LQKENI. CDR3: CASSPSGLAKNIQYF. In nucleotides, the CDR3 is TGTGCCAGCTCACCATCAGGGCTAGCCAAAAACATTCAGTACTTC.

The table lists this clone with a count of one. The chain couples TRBV10-2 to TRBJ1-1; 12 positions agree with TRBD1. J gave up 6 bases and V 6 bases, and 2 bases lay outside the gene matches. Germline values: CDR1 WSHSY, CDR2 SAAADI. The CDR3 extends over 13 amino acids. The CDR3 DNA is TGCGCCAGCAGGGGACAGGGGGCTCCTGAAGCTTTCTTT. The encoded protein is CASRGQGAPEAFF.

This sequence joins TRBV5-1 and TRBJ1-2; no clear D. CDR1 and CDR2 (germline): SGHRS, YFSETQ. The CDR3 spans 15 residues. V lost 0 bases and J 0 bases, leaving 9 bases between the germline ends. CDR3 nucleotides: TGCGCCAGCAGCTTGGCCGCAGGCTCTAACTATGGCTACACCTTC. This sequence encodes CASSLAAGSNYGYTF. Filled out from reference TRBV5-1 and TRBJ1-2, the complete variable domain reads KAGVTQTPRYLIKTRGQQVTLSCSPISGHRSVSWYQQTPGQGLQFLFEYFSETQRNKGNFPGRFSGRQFSNSRSEMNVSTLELGDSALYLCASSLAAGSNYGYTFGSGTRLTVV.

The genes are TRBV27 and TRBJ2-6, with D perhaps TRBD1 (6 bases). The CDR3 loop spans 19 amino acids. CDR1 is MNHEY, CDR2 SMNVEV, per germline (reference sequence). The germline V and J ends were trimmed by 4 bases and 0 bases, with 19 bases remaining between them. CDR3: CASSYYTPTGFSGANVLTF. CDR3 in DNA: TGTGCCAGCAGTTATTACACCCCGACAGGCTTCTCTGGGGCCAACGTCCTGACTTTC.

This clone was picked up a small number of times. The chain joins TRBV4-1 to TRBJ1-1; 10 positions agree with TRBD1. The J segment lost 4 bases and the V segment lost 4 bases, leaving 6 bases of the junction unmatched. This CDR3 is built from 15 residues. The germline gives CDR1 MGHRA, CDR2 YSYEKL. The CDR3 sequence: CASSPLGQGGTEAFF. For the CDR3, the DNA is TGCGCCAGCAGCCCTCTCGGACAGGGGGGCACTGAAGCTTTCTTT.

The chain uses TRBV6-5 and TRBJ1-2; 8 positions match TRBD1. V shed 4 bases and J 6 bases; nucleotides not matched to a gene: 10. CDR3 size: 15 residues. The germline CDR1 and CDR2 sequences are MNHEY and SVGAGI. This chain's CDR3 is CASSSGYTGGNGYTF. Written as DNA, the CDR3 is TGTGCCAGCAGTTCTGGGTATACAGGGGGTAATGGCTACACCTTC.

The genes are TRBV5-4 and TRBJ2-5; 7 bases map to TRBD2. J gave up 5 bases and V 2 bases, and 12 bases lay outside the gene matches. This CDR3 is 16 amino acids long. The germline V gene has CDR1 SGHNT and CDR2 YYREEE (reference sequence). The chain's CDR3 is CASSLGLAAIGETQYF. The CDR3 DNA sequence: TGTGCCAGCAGCTTAGGTCTAGCGGCCATCGGGGAGACCCAGTACTTC.

Relative to its sample, this clone is medium-sized. The genes are TRBV9 and TRBJ2-2; 9 bases line up with TRBD1. The junction had 0 bases not matched to a gene; V was cut back by 3 bases and J by 3 bases. The CDR3 runs 14 residues. Germline lookup yields CDR1 SGDLS and CDR2 YYNGEE. CDR3 loop: CASSGDRDTGELFF. For the CDR3, the DNA is TGTGCCAGCAGCGGGGACAGGGACACCGGGGAGCTGTTTTTT.

V is TRBV7-9 and J is TRBJ2-3; D uncertain. This CDR3 spans 12 amino acids. The germline CDR1 and CDR2 sequences are SEHNR and FQNEAQ (reference sequence). The V and J ends lost 2 bases and 4 bases respectively, with 4 bases between them. CDR3 in DNA: TGTGCCAGCAGCTTACATTCAGATACGCAGTATTTT. It yields the protein CASSLHSDTQYF.

This rearrangement joins TRBV27 to TRBJ1-2; D not resolved. The CDR3 is 14 amino acids. Germline CDR1 MNHEY, CDR2 SMNVEV (reference sequence). Trimming left V 4 bases short and J 4 bases short, with 13 bases between. CDR3 nucleotide sequence: TGTGCCAGCAGTTCTCTAGCCGTCCCCTATGGCTACACCTTC. It encodes CASSSLAVPYGYTF.

Comment on this clone: A read error may account for a junction end that differs from germline. This chain uses TRBV7-7 with TRBJ1-6; possible D gene TRBD1, 5 bases. The CDR3 spans 17 residues. The V gene's germline CDR1 is SSHAT and CDR2 FNYEAQ (reference sequence). CDR3 loop: CASSPGGAADYNSPLHF. The CDR3 DNA sequence: TGTGCTAGCAGTCCGGGGGGAGCGGCCGACTATAATTCACCCCTCCACTTT.

The chain links TRBV10-3 to TRBJ2-3; D is uncertain. V was pared by 10 bases and J by 6 bases, with 17 bases between. CDR3 length: 13 amino acids. In germline, CDR1 is ENHRY, CDR2 SYGVKD. The CDR3 nucleotides are TGTGCCACATTGTCAGGCTCCAAGGATACGCAGTATTTT. It specifies CATLSGSKDTQYF.